The 14 T cell receptor beta chains listed next were all sequenced from one sample in a study of cytomegalovirus exposure and HLA in healthy donors. The repertoire was sequenced with immunoSEQ multiplex PCR; TCRdb's copy has only in-frame clones and lacks some. The sample holds about 190,000 clones, more than 70% seen once. The sequencing input was PBMCs. The receptors stem from a young woman in good health and CMV-seronegative.

The chain links TRBV7-9 to TRBJ1-2; 7 positions agree with TRBD1. The germline V gene has CDR1 SEHNR and CDR2 FQNEAQ (reference sequence). The ends lost 5 bases at V and 6 bases at J; junction bases unmatched: 12. The length of the CDR3 is 15 residues. CDR3 coding DNA: TGTGCCAGCAGCGCGCGACAGGGTATAGTAGATGGCTACACCTTC. Translating it yields CASSARQGIVDGYTF.

The chain employs TRBV7-3 and TRBJ2-5; no firm D call. The CDR3 spans 13 residues. From germline, CDR1 is SGHTA and CDR2 FQGTGA. V lost 5 bases and J 5 bases, leaving 12 bases between the germline ends. The CDR3 region is CASSPVTGETQYF. The CDR3, as DNA: TGTGCCAGCAGCCCTGTGACTGGTGAGACCCAGTACTTC.

The J gene is TRBJ1-1, the V gene TRBV7-2; possible D gene TRBD1, 5 bases. V lost 3 bases and J lost 0, with 5 bases in between. This CDR3 is built from 13 residues. Germline lookup yields CDR1 SGHTA and CDR2 FQGNSA. The CDR3 DNA sequence: TGTGCCAGCAGCTTGACAGTGAACACTGAAGCTTTCTTT. Protein product: CASSLTVNTEAFF.

This sequence joins TRBV5-1 and TRBJ1-3, with D maybe TRBD1 (5 bases). This CDR3 is built from 13 residues. CDR1 is SGHRS, CDR2 YFSETQ, per germline. Trimming removed 1 base at V and 5 bases at J, with 7 bases between. CDR3 residues: CASSLMDRNTIYF. The CDR3 nucleotides read TGCGCCAGCAGCTTGATGGACAGAAACACCATATATTTT.

The rearrangement joins TRBV18 to TRBJ1-4; weak D call: TRBD1 (6 bases). Per germline, CDR1 KGHSH and CDR2 LQKENI. The V gene lost 3 bases and the J gene lost 5 bases, with 25 bases spanning the gap. The CDR3 has 19 residues. CDR3 DNA: TGTGCCAGCTCACCCAAAACCCCCGTGGCAGGGGTACCGAATGAAAAACTGTTTTTT. Translated: CASSPKTPVAGVPNEKLFF.

V is TRBV15 and J is TRBJ2-7, with 12 nucleotides matching TRBD2. The germline CDR1 and CDR2 sequences are LNHNV and YYDKDF (reference sequence). V lost 0 bases to trimming and J lost 3 bases; unmatched junction nucleotides: 6. The CDR3 consists of 17 residues. DNA of the CDR3: TGTGCCACCAGCAGAGAAACAGGACTAGCGGGAATCTACGAGCAGTACTTC. Translated, it gives CATSRETGLAGIYEQYF.

The gene calls are TRBV6-1 and TRBJ1-5; weak D call: TRBD1 (5 bases). This CDR3 is built from 14 residues. Looked up from germline, CDR1 is MNHNS and CDR2 is SASEGT. The V and J ends lost 0 bases and 4 bases respectively, with 7 bases between them. The DNA of the CDR3 is TGTGCCAGCAGTGAAGCGGGGGGGAATCAGCCCCAGCATTTT. This encodes CASSEAGGNQPQHF.

The J gene is TRBJ2-3, the V gene TRBV5-1, with TRBD1 matching over 9 bases. The V segment lost 9 bases and the J segment 1 base; nucleotides outside the gene matches: 6. Germline CDR1 SGHRS, CDR2 YFSETQ. CDR3 length: 14 amino acids. This chain's CDR3 is CATRTGARTDTQYF. The DNA of the CDR3 is TGCGCCACCCGGACAGGGGCCCGCACAGATACGCAGTATTTT.

V usage is TRBV27 and J usage is TRBJ2-1; 9 bases match TRBD2. The CDR3 sequence is 15 residues long. V lost 5 bases, J lost 2 bases, and 4 bases stayed unmatched. CDR1 and CDR2 (germline): MNHEY, SMNVEV (reference sequence). This CDR3 is CASSPGLAPYNEQFF. The DNA for the CDR3 is TGTGCCAGCAGTCCGGGACTAGCCCCCTACAATGAGCAGTTCTTC.

This clone was counted only a few times. This chain uses TRBV11-2 with TRBJ1-2; TRBD1 matches 7 bases. The V and J ends lost 0 bases and 5 bases, in that order; junction bases with no gene match: 3. The CDR3 runs 14 residues. Looked up from germline, CDR1 is SGHAT and CDR2 is FQNNGV. CDR3 nucleotide sequence: TGTGCCAGCAGCTTAGAACCCAGGGGGTATGGCTACACCTTC. Its translation is CASSLEPRGYGYTF.

The chain is built from TRBV2 and TRBJ2-5; TRBD1 might be the D (6 bases). The CDR3 loop spans 16 amino acids. Germline CDR1 is SNHLY and CDR2 is FYNNEI. Trimming took off 0 bases at V and 1 base at J, with 12 bases between the two ends. DNA for the CDR3: TGTGCCAGCAGTGAAGCACAGGTGGGGGCCCAAGAGACCCAGTACTTC. Protein sequence: CASSEAQVGAQETQYF.

A note on this clone: The junction and the germline gene differ at one end; a read error may be behind it. The chain is built from TRBV20-1 and TRBJ1-2; 7 bases fit TRBD1. CDR1 and CDR2 from the germline V gene are DFQATT and SNEGSKA (reference sequence). CDR3 length: 11 amino acids. The CDR3 is CSARGGTVKTF. For the CDR3, the DNA is TGCAGTGCTAGAGGAGGGACAGTAAAAACTTTC.

The rearrangement joins TRBV2 to TRBJ1-2; unclear D gene. The CDR3 has 16 residues. Trimming took 1 base from V and 7 from J, leaving 19 bases between them. Germline values: CDR1 SNHLY, CDR2 FYNNEI. The CDR3 nucleotides are TGTGCCAGCAGTGAAGAGTACGCGGGCCTTCAGAGTGGCTACACCTTC. Translating it yields CASSEEYAGLQSGYTF.

This clone was observed a single time. The V gene is TRBV28, the J gene TRBJ1-4; a weak D match, TRBD1 (5 bases). This CDR3 has 14 residues. Germline values: CDR1 MDHEN, CDR2 SYDVKM. Trimming took 6 bases from V and 8 from J, leaving 16 bases between them. This CDR3 is CASSLGQVREKLFF. The DNA for the CDR3 is TGTGCCAGCAGCCTGGGGCAGGTTAGGGAAAAACTGTTTTTT.